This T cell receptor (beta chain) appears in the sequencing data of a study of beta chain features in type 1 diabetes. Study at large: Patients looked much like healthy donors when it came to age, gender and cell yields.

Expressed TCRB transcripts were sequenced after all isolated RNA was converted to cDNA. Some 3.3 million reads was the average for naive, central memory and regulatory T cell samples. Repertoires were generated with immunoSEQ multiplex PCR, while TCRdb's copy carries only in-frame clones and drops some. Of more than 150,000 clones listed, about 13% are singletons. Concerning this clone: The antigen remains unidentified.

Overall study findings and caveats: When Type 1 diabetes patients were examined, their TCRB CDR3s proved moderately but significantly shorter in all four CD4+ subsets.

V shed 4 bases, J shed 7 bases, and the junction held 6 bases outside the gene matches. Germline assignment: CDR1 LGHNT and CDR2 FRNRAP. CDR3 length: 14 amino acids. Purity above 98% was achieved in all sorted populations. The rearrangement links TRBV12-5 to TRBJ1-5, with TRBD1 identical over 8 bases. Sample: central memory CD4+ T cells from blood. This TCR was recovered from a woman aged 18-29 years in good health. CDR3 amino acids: CASGSGQGGQPQHF. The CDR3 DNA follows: TGTGCTAGTGGTTCCGGACAGGGCGGACAGCCCCAGCATTTT.